These 12 T cell receptor beta chains were all obtained from the same sample, sequenced in a study of shared clonotypes between healthy human individuals. CD45RO-negative CD8 cells positively selected for CCR7 made up the naive population, which excluded terminally differentiated effector memory CD45RA+ cells. TCRdb's copy holds only in-frame clones and misses some; the assay was immunoSEQ multiplex PCR. The sample shows under 600,000 clones, roughly 98% of them seen only once. The sequenced sample was naive CD8+ T cells sorted from blood. The receptors shown here come from a man under 40 in good health.

The rearrangement uses TRBV7-2 and TRBJ2-1; tentative D call: TRBD1 (5 bases). The CDR3 is 13 residues long. Trimming removed 7 bases at V and 7 bases at J, with 14 bases between. Germline lookup yields CDR1 SGHTA and CDR2 FQGNSA. As DNA, the CDR3 is TGTGCCAGCATTGGGGCGGTCAGGAATGAGCAGTTCTTC. Translating it yields CASIGAVRNEQFF.

V gene TRBV10-3 combines with J gene TRBJ1-1; D not resolved. This CDR3 is built from 15 residues. The germline V and J ends were trimmed by 0 bases and 3 bases, with 11 bases remaining between them. The germline V gene encodes CDR1 ENHRY and CDR2 SYGVKD. The CDR3 region is CAISESESLDTEAFF. The CDR3 DNA reads TGTGCCATCAGTGAGTCAGAGAGTCTCGACACTGAAGCTTTCTTT.

This clone was detected only once. The chain links TRBV4-1 to TRBJ2-3; 9 nucleotides match TRBD2. V was pared by 1 base and J by 0 bases, with 2 bases of the junction left unmatched. This CDR3 has 16 amino acids. Germline-derived CDR1 and CDR2 are MGHRA and YSYEKL. CDR3 loop: CASSQALAGSTDTQYF. In DNA form, the CDR3 reads TGCGCCAGCAGCCAAGCGCTAGCGGGGAGCACAGATACGCAGTATTTT.

V is TRBV29-1 and J is TRBJ2-1; no clear D. Looked up from germline, CDR1 is SQVTM and CDR2 is ANQGSEA. Trimming left V 4 bases short and J 1 base short, with 8 bases between. The CDR3 covers 13 residues. This chain's CDR3 is CSVVMVSYNEQFF. In DNA form, the CDR3 reads TGCAGCGTTGTGATGGTATCCTACAATGAGCAGTTCTTC.

The gene calls are TRBV2 and TRBJ2-7; no firm D call. Deletions cut 5 bases from V and 3 bases from J, with 20 bases between. The CDR3 length is 16 residues. Germline assignment: CDR1 SNHLY and CDR2 FYNNEI. The CDR3 nucleotides are TGTGCCAGCAGTTCCCCGCCAAATTACAGAGACTACGAGCAGTACTTC. As protein: CASSSPPNYRDYEQYF.

The chain recombines TRBV27 with TRBJ2-1; the D gene is possibly TRBD2 (6 bases). CDR1 is MNHEY, CDR2 SMNVEV, per germline (reference sequence). The V gene lost 6 bases and the J gene lost 0 bases, with 12 bases spanning the gap. The CDR3 consists of 15 residues. The CDR3 protein is CASSPLGGSYNEQFF. The CDR3 DNA sequence: TGTGCCAGCAGCCCCCTCGGGGGCTCCTACAATGAGCAGTTCTTC.

The chain couples TRBV5-4 to TRBJ2-5, with 9 bases identical to TRBD1. This CDR3 is 17 amino acids long. Trimming at V came to 0 bases and at J to 5 bases, leaving 11 bases not matched to a gene. CDR1 and CDR2 (germline): SGHNT, YYREEE (reference sequence). The CDR3 nucleotides read TGTGCCAGCAGCTTGGCATCCGGGACAGGGTTTCGGGAGACCCAGTACTTC. Protein sequence: CASSLASGTGFRETQYF.

The chain joins TRBV11-3 to TRBJ2-7, with D possibly matching TRBD2 (6 bases). CDR3 length equals 16 residues. CDR1 is SGHNT, CDR2 YENEEA, per germline. The ends were cut back, 5 bases at V and 1 base at J, with 18 bases in the middle. This CDR3 is CASSLARDSLSYEQYF. DNA for the CDR3: TGTGCCAGCAGCCTCGCCCGGGACTCACTATCCTACGAGCAGTACTTC.

This sequence joins TRBV7-9 and TRBJ2-2, with 13 nucleotides matching TRBD2. The length of the CDR3 is 19 residues. With V trimmed by 2 bases and J by 5 bases, 11 bases remained unmatched. Per germline, CDR1 SEHNR and CDR2 FQNEAQ (reference sequence). CDR3 amino acids: CASSLRTGLAGTRTGELFF. The CDR3 coding sequence is TGTGCCAGCAGCTTAAGGACGGGACTAGCGGGAACTCGTACCGGGGAGCTGTTTTTT.

The V call is TRBV9, the J call TRBJ2-5; TRBD1 aligns across 7 bases. J lost 3 bases, V lost 0 bases, and 2 bases had no gene match. The germline V gene encodes CDR1 SGDLS and CDR2 YYNGEE. The CDR3 spans 14 residues. The DNA for the CDR3 is TGTGCCAGCAGCGTAGAGGGGACAGAAGAGACCCAGTACTTC. It encodes CASSVEGTEETQYF.

This clone has only one observation. Other DNA sequences in the sample encode the same CDR3. The chain is built from TRBV5-1 and TRBJ1-1; possible D gene TRBD1, 5 bases. Trimming took off 1 base at V and 0 bases at J, with 10 bases between the two ends. Germline V gene sequence: CDR1 SGHRS, CDR2 YFSETQ. The CDR3 length is 15 residues. CDR3 DNA sequence: TGCGCCAGCAGCTTGCGGGGCAGCATGAACACTGAAGCTTTCTTT. This translates into CASSLRGSMNTEAFF.

The chain carries TRBV7-9 and TRBJ1-4; the D is unclear. CDR3 length equals 13 residues. V lost 4 bases and J 1 base, leaving 4 bases between the germline ends. Germline loops: CDR1 SEHNR, CDR2 FQNEAQ (reference sequence). CDR3 amino acids: CASSSETNEKLFF. The DNA for the CDR3 is TGTGCCAGCAGCTCGGAAACTAATGAAAAACTGTTTTTT.